This T cell receptor beta chain was recorded in a study of OX40 agonist ivuxolimab in advanced cancers. Germline-derived CDR1 and CDR2 are SGHNT and YYREEE (reference sequence). The CDR3 has 15 amino acids. The V end was cut by 0 bases, the J end by 0 bases, with 8 bases between. Sequenced by immunoSEQ multiplex PCR; TCRdb stores in-frame clones only, minus some. This repertoire shows some 50,000 clones, 83% found once; its top ten account for approximately 3.1%. The source was CD4+ or CD8+ T cells sorted from blood, collected in a trial of the OX40 agonist ivuxolimab. The rearrangement links TRBV5-4 to TRBJ2-3; D is perhaps TRBD2 (5 bases). This TCR was recovered from an adult with an advanced solid tumor such as melanoma, head and neck, liver or kidney cancer. CDR3: CASSLEAASTDTQYF. The DNA for the CDR3 is TGTGCCAGCAGCTTGGAAGCGGCTAGCACAGATACGCAGTATTTT.